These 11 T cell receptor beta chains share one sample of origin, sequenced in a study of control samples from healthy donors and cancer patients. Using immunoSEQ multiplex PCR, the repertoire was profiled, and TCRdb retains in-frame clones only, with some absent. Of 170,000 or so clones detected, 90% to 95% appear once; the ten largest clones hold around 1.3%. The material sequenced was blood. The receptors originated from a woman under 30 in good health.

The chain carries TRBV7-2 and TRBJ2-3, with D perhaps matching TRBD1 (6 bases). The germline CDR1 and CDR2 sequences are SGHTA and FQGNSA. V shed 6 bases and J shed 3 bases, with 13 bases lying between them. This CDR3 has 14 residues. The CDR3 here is CASSSFQGTDTQYF. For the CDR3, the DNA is TGTGCCAGCAGTTCCTTTCAGGGGACAGATACGCAGTATTTT.

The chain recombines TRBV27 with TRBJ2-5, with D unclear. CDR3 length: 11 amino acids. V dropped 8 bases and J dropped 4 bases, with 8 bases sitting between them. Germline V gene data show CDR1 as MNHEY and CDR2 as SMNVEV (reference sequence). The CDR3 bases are TGTGCCAGCGGCCAACGAGAGACCCAGTACTTC. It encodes CASGQRETQYF.

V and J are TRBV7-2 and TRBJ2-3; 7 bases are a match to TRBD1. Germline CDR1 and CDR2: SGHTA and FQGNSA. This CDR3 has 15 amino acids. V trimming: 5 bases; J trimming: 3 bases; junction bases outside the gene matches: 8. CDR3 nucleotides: TGTGCCAGCAGCCTAGACAGGGTGAGAACAGATACGCAGTATTTT. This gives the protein CASSLDRVRTDTQYF.

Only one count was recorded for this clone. The CDR3 sequence is CASSLIRGNSPLHF. The CDR3 region has the DNA TGTGCCAGCAGCTTGATCCGGGGTAATTCACCCCTCCACTTT. This chain links TRBV5-6 with TRBJ1-6; no clear D. Germline V gives CDR1 SGHDT, CDR2 YYEEEE. The CDR3 spans 14 residues. Trimming took off 1 base at V and 6 bases at J, with 8 bases between the two ends. The whole variable domain, remainder taken from reference TRBV5-6 and TRBJ1-6, is DAGVTQSPTHLIKTRGQQVTLRCSPKSGHDTVSWYQQALGQGPQFIFQYYEEEERQRGNFPDRFSGHQFPNYSSELNVNALLLGDSALYLCASSLIRGNSPLHFGNGTRLTVT.

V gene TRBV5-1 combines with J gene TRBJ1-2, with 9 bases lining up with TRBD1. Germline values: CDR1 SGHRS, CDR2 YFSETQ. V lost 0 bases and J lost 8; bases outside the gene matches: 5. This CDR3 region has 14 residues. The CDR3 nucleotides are TGCGCCAGCAGCTTGGAAGGGACAGGGTACGGCTACACCTTC. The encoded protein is CASSLEGTGYGYTF.

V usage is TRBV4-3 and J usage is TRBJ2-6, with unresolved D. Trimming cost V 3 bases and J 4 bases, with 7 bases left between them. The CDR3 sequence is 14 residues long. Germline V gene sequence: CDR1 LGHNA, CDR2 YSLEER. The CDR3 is CASSQEGGANVLTF. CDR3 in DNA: TGCGCCAGCAGCCAGGAAGGGGGGGCCAACGTCCTGACTTTC.

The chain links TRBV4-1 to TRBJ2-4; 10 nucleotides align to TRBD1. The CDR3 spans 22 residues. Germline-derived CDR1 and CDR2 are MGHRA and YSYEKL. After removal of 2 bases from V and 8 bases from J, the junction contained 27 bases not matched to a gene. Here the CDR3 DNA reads TGCGCCAGCAGCCAACGTTATCCGGGACAGGGGCCTTTTTTCCCGACAGTGGACATTCAGTACTTC. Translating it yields CASSQRYPGQGPFFPTVDIQYF.

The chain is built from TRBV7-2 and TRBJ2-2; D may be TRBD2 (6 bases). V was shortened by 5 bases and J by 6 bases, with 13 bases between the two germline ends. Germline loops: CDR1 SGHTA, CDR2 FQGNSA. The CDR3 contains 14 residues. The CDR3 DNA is TGTGCCAGCAGCCCCCGGAGGGTTCCCGGGGAGCTGTTTTTT. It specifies CASSPRRVPGELFF.

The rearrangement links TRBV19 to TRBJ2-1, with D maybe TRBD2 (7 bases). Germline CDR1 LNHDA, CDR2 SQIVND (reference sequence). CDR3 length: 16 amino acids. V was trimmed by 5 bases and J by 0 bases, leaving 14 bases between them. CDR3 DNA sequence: TGTGCCAGTAGTGTACTGGCGGGGGCCTCCTACAATGAGCAGTTCTTC. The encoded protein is CASSVLAGASYNEQFF.

The DNA of the CDR3 is TGTGCCAGCAGCTTAGAAAGGAGCAGTGCTGAAGCTTTCTTT. Its protein product is CASSLERSSAEAFF. V usage is TRBV7-9 and J usage is TRBJ1-1, with unresolved D. Trimming cost V 1 base and J 6 bases, with 12 bases left between them. The CDR3 contains 14 residues. Germline V gene data show CDR1 as SEHNR and CDR2 as FQNEAQ (reference sequence).

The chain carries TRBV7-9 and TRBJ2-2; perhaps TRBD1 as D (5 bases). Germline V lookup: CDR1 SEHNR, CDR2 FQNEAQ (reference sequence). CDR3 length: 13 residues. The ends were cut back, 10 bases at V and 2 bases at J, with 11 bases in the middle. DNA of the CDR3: TGTGCCACGGCCAGGGTCAACACCGGGGAGCTGTTTTTT. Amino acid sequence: CATARVNTGELFF.